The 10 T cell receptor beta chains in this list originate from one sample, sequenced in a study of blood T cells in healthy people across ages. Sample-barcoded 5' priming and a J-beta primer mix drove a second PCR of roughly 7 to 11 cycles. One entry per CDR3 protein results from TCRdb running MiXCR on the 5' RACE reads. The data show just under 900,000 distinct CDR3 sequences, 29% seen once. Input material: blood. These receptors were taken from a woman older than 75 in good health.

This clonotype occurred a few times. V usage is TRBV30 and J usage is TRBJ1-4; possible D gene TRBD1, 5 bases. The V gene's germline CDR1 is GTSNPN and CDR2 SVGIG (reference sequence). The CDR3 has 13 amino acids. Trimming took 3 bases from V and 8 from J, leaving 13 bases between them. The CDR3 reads CAWSPFGTEKLFF. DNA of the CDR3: TGTGCCTGGAGCCCTTTCGGGACGGAAAAACTGTTTTTT.

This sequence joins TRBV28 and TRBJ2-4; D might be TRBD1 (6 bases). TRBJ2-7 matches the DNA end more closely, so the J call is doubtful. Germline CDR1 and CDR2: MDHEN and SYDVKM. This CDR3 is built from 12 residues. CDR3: CASGGPTYEQYF. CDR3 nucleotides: TGTGCCAGTGGGGGCCCCACCTACGAGCAGTACTTC.

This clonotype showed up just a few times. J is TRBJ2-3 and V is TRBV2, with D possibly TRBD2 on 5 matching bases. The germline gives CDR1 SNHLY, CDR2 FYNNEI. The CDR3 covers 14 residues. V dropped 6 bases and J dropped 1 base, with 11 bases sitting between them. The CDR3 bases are TGTGCCAGCAGCGCGTTACTAGGCACAGATACGCAGTATTTT. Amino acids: CASSALLGTDTQYF. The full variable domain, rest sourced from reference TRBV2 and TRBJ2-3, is EPEVTQTPSHQVTQMGQEVILRCVPISNHLYFYWYRQILGQKVEFLVSFYNNEISEKSEIFDDQFSVERPDGSNFTLKIRSTKLEDSAMYFCASSALLGTDTQYFGPGTRLTVL.

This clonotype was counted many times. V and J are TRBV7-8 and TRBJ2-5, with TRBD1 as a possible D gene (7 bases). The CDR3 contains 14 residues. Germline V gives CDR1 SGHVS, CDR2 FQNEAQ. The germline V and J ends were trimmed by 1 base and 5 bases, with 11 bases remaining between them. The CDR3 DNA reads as TGTGCCAGCAGCTTAGGGAGGGGGCCGGAGACCCAGTACTTC. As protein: CASSLGRGPETQYF.

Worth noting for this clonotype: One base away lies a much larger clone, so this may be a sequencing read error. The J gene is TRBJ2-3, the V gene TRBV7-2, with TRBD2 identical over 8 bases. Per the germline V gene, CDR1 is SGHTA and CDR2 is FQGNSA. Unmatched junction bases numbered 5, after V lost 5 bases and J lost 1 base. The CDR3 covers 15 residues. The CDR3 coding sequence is TGTGCCAGCAGCAAGGAACTAGCGGGCACAGATACGCAGTATTTT. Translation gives CASSKELAGTDTQYF.

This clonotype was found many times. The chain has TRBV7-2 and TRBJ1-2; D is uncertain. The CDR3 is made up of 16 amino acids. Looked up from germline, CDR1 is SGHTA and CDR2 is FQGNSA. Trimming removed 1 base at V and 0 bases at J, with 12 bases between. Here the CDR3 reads CASSLDRVRANYGYTF. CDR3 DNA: TGTGCCAGCAGCTTAGATCGAGTCAGAGCTAACTATGGCTACACCTTC.

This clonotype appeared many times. CDR3 sequence (DNA): TGCGCCAGCAGCCCGGAGAAACAGGGTAACTCACCCCTCCACTTT. It encodes CASSPEKQGNSPLHF. The chain uses TRBV5-1 and TRBJ1-6, with D possibly matching TRBD1 (6 bases). Germline CDR1 SGHRS, CDR2 YFSETQ. The CDR3 consists of 15 residues. Trimming left V 4 bases short and J 10 bases short, with 18 bases between. The full variable domain, with the rest looked up from reference TRBV5-1 and TRBJ1-6, is KAGVTQTPRYLIKTRGQQVTLSCSPISGHRSVSWYQQTPGQGLQFLFEYFSETQRNKGNFPGRFSGRQFSNSRSEMNVSTLELGDSALYLCASSPEKQGNSPLHFGNGTRLTVT.

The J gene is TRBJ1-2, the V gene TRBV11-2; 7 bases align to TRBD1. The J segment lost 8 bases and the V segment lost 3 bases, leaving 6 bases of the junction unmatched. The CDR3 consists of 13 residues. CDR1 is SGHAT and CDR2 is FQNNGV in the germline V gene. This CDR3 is CASSFPGGGGYTF. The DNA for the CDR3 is TGTGCCAGCAGCTTCCCAGGGGGTGGAGGCTACACCTTC.

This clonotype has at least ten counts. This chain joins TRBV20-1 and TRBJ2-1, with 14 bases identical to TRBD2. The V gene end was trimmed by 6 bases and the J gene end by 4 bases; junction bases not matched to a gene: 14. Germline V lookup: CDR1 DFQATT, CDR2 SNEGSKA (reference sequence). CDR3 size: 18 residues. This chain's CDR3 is CSAAAPGLAGEAYNEQFF. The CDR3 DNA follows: TGCAGTGCCGCTGCCCCGGGACTAGCGGGGGAGGCTTACAATGAGCAGTTCTTC.

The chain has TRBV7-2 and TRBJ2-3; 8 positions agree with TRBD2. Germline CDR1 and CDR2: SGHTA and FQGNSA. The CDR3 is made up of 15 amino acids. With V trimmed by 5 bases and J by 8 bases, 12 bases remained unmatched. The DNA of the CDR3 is TGTGCCAGCAGCCTGCTAGCGGGCCAAGTCGGTACGCAGTATTTT. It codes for CASSLLAGQVGTQYF.